This TCR beta chain came from a study of CD8+ T cells in alopecia areata. Germline CDR1 reads SQVTM; CDR2 reads ANQGSEA. CDR3 length equals 13 residues. Trimming pared 5 bases from V and 4 bases from J, leaving 14 bases between. RNA extraction was followed by reverse transcription into cDNA, which acted as the sequencing template. TCRdb's copy holds only in-frame clones and misses some; the assay was immunoSEQ multiplex PCR. The table records almost 250,000 clones, roughly 69% of them present only once. This clone is a singleton in its sample. This TCR came from a human donor with alopecia areata. The V call is TRBV29-1, the J call TRBJ1-1, with D unclear. The starting material was CD4+ T cells sorted from blood, obtained at week 0. CDR3 sequence (DNA): TGCAGCGTTAATTTTGGGGTCGGCACTGAAGCTTTCTTT. Amino acids: CSVNFGVGTEAFF.